Listed below are T cell receptor beta chains from one sample, sequenced in a study of blood T cell repertoires in COVID-19. Generated by immunoSEQ multiplex PCR, the TCRdb table keeps only in-frame clones and is missing some. The data contain 150,000 to 200,000 clones, roughly 90% of them singletons. Specimen: peripheral blood. The receptors stem from a young man with COVID-19, enrolled during active disease. CDR3s include the opening cysteine and the closing phenylalanine or tryptophan. The D gene is left open where the match is weak.

TRBJ1-2,NA,TRBV24-1,CATSDPGLYYGYTF
TRBJ2-3,TRBD2,TRBV7-9,CASSLSGLGFTDTQYF
TRBJ2-6,TRBD2,TRBV7-9,CASSFSTGGNVLTF
TRBJ2-7,TRBD2,TRBV27,CASSRDGLAGYEQYF
TRBJ2-7,TRBD1,TRBV12-3/TRBV12-4,CASSFGTETEQYF
TRBJ2-3,NA,TRBV9,CASSVGSDDTQYF
TRBJ2-6,NA,TRBV6-2/TRBV6-3,CASSLGTGGANVLTF
TRBJ1-1,TRBD1,TRBV5-1,CASSLLVGGRTEAFF
TRBJ1-2,NA,TRBV24-1,CATRWLGTLYGYTF
TRBJ2-7,TRBD2,TRBV7-6,CASSLLGGGSMYEQYF
TRBJ1-5,TRBD1,TRBV6-5,CASSYFGQGNQPQHF
TRBJ1-4,NA,TRBV28,CASRSPGGRYEKLFF
TRBJ2-5,NA,TRBV7-3,CASSPGGKETQYF
TRBJ1-2,TRBD1,TRBV11-2,CASSSHQPGTGGNYGYTF
TRBJ2-3,TRBD2,TRBV7-2,CASSPGPWAGGGNTQYF
TRBJ2-5,TRBD2,TRBV24-1,CATSDTLAGGDQETQYF
TRBJ2-7,TRBD1,TRBV27,CASRGPGQGPYEQYF
TRBJ2-7,TRBD2,TRBV28,CASSRPGLTRRSLMQYF
TRBJ1-5,TRBD1,TRBV2,CASSETGGGQPQHF
TRBJ1-5,NA,TRBV7-9,CASSLVGSGSNQPQHF
TRBJ1-1,NA,TRBV5-1,CASSFGGELNTEAFF
TRBJ2-1,NA,TRBV27,CASSLAGSSYNEQFF
TRBJ2-1,NA,TRBV6-5,CASSYGGHSYNEQFF
TRBJ1-5,TRBD1,TRBV28,CASSPRTGGNQPQHF
TRBJ2-6,NA,TRBV6-1,CASSDWAGSGANVLTF
TRBJ1-5,NA,TRBV15,CATSRVNSSRQPQHF
TRBJ2-1,NA,TRBV24-1,CATSDLGLGRVGYNEQFF
TRBJ1-1,TRBD1,TRBV18,CASSSGQDTEAFF
TRBJ1-4,TRBD1,TRBV9,CASSERGQGVEKLFF
TRBJ2-5,NA,TRBV2,CASSRRGALTPRETQYF
TRBJ2-1,NA,TRBV6-5,CASSYGRRESYEQFF
TRBJ2-2,NA,TRBV5-8,CASSLLLAETNTGELFF
TRBJ1-4,TRBD1,TRBV7-9,CASSSNRGPINEKLFF
TRBJ1-5,NA,TRBV19,CASSMGRVSNQPQHF
TRBJ1-2,NA,TRBV19,CASSIRQSLPYGYTF
TRBJ2-2,NA,TRBV5-4,CASVQGLGGGELFF
TRBJ2-5,NA,TRBV18,CASSARGGRETQYF
TRBJ1-5,NA,TRBV9,CASSVGGRAINQPQHF
TRBJ1-2,NA,TRBV19,CASSTGDYGYTF
TRBJ1-2,NA,TRBV3-1/TRBV3-2,CASSRAGTPYGYTF
TRBJ1-2,NA,TRBV18,CASSSGENYGYTF
TRBJ2-7,NA,TRBV30,CAWSVTITYEQYF
TRBJ2-3,TRBD2,TRBV6-5,CASSYSGGLADTQYF
TRBJ1-5,NA,TRBV9,CASSVEGGADQPQHF
TRBJ1-1,TRBD1,TRBV5-1,CASSLGTGYTEAFF
TRBJ1-5,NA,TRBV7-2,CASSLAGGGGQPQHF
TRBJ1-5,NA,TRBV7-2,CASSLETGNQPQHF
TRBJ2-5,NA,TRBV21-1,CASSKVAPIGTGQETQYF
TRBJ2-1,TRBD2,TRBV27,CASSPTGGGTSYNEQFF
TRBJ1-2,TRBD1,TRBV5-1,CASSLGTANYGYTF
TRBJ2-1,NA,TRBV6-5,CASSYPGDRPRDEQFF